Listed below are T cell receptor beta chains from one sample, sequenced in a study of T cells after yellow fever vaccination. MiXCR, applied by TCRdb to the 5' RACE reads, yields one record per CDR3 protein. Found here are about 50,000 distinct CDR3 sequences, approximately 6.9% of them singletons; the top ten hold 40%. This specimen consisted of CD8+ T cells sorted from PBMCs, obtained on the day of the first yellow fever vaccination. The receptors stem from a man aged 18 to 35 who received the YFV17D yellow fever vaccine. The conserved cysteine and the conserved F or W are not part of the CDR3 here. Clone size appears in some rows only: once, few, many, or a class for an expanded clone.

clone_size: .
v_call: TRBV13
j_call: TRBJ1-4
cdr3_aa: ASSLRGRGEKLF

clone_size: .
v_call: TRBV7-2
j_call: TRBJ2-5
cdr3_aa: ASSPDYLQETQY

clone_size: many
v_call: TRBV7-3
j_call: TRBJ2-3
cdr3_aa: ASSLANSVTDTQY

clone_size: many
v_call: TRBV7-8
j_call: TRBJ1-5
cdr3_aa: ASSSSPGQSNQPQH

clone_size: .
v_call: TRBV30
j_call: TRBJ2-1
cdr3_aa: AWAPLAGGPDEQF

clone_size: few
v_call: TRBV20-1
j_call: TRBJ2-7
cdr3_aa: SGVKDREQY

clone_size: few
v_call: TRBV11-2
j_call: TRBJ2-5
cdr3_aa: ASSPGVLAGRQTQY

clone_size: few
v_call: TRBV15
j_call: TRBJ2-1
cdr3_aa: ATSRGGGNEQF

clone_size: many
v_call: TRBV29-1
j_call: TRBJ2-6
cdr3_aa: SVESHGGSGANVLT

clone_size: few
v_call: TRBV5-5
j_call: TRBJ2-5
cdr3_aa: ASSSRDRGGETQY

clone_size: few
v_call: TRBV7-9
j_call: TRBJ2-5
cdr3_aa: ASSLDTYQETQY

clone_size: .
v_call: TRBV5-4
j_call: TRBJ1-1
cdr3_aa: ASSPSAVNTEAF

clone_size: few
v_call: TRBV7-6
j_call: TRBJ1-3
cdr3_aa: ASSLEDRLGNTIY

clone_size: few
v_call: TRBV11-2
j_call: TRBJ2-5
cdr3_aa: ASSLIGPQETQY

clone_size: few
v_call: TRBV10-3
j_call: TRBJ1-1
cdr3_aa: AISESVGGTEAF

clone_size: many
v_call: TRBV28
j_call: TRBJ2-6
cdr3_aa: ASSTGLTGGANVLT

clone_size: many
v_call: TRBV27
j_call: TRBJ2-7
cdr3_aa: ASSRGEGQY

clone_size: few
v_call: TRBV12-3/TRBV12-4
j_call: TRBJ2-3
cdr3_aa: ASNGGAGVYTQY

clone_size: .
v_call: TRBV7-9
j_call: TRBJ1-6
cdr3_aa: ASSTPRSPLH

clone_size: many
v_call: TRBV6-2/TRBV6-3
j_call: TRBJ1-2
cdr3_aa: ASNPTGGTVYGYT

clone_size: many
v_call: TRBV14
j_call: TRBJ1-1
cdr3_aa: ASSLGVGTEAF

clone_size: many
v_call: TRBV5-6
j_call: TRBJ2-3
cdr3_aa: ASSSGLDTDTQY

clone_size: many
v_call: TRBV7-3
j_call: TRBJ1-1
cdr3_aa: ASSLQGRKNTEAF

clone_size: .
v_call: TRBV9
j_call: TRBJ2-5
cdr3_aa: ASSEAEGTQY

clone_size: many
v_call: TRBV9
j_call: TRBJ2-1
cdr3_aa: ASSVVGREQF

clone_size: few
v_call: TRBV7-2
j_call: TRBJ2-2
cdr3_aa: ASPRTETGELF

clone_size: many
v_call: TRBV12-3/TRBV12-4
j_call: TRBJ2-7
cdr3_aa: ASSSRGVVPTYEQY

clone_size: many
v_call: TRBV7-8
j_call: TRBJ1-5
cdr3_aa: ASSHINYSPNQPQH

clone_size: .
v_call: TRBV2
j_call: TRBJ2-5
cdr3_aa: ASSEEVALQETQY

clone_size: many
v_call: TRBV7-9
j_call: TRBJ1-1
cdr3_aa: ASSLGKAEAF

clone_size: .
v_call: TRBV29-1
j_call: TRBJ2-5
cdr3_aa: SVSTGEGTQY

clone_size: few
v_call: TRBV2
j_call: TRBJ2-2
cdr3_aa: ASSGQGAGELF

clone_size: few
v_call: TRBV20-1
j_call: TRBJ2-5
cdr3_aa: SASVQGFGETQY

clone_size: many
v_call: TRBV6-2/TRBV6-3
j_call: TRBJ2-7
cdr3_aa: ASRRAYEQY

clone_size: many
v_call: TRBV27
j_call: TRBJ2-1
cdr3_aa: ASYGLHSYNEQF

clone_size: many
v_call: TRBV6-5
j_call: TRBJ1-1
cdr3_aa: ASSYSWGARETEAF

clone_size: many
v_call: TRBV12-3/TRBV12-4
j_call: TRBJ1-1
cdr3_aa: ASSLNRVGHAF

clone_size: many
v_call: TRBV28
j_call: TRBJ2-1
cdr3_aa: ASIDSSYNEQF

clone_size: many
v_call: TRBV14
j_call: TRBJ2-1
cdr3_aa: ASSQGGGGEQF

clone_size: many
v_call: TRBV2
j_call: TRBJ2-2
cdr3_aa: ASSEARGVDTGELF

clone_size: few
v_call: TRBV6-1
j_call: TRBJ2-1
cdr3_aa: ASGLRGGNEQF